Sequencing of this T cell receptor (beta chain) was carried out in a study of blood T cell repertoires in COVID-19. Overall study: T cells, B-cell-depleted T cells, or PBMCs provided the cDNA or gDNA that served as material.

The sample holds a few counts of this clone. The CDR3 is 11 amino acids. CDR1 SGHTA and CDR2 FQGNSA come from the germline V gene. V lost 6 bases to trimming and J lost 2 bases, with 5 bases between them. The method was immunoSEQ multiplex PCR; TCRdb's version includes in-frame clones alone and lacks a portion of them. This sample carries around 110,000 clones, approximately 84% of them seen once, and the ten largest clones take about 4%. Sequenced: peripheral blood. The receptor's source is a human donor in a cohort sampled during active COVID-19. The chain combines TRBV7-2 with TRBJ2-7; D ambiguous. CDR3 residues: CASREAYEQYF. CDR3 nucleotide sequence: TGTGCCAGCAGAGAGGCCTACGAGCAGTACTTC.